This is a list of T cell receptor beta chains from one sample in a study of long-term antiretroviral therapy in people with HIV. Sequencing was performed with immunoSEQ multiplex PCR; in TCRdb, only in-frame clones are kept and a portion is missing. The data show roughly 30,000 clones, with 75% to 85% seen just once and roughly 7.3% held by the top ten. The sequencing used unsorted PBMCs, collected 0.3 years after starting antiretroviral therapy. Receptors were obtained from a man aged 40-55 years with HIV. CDR3s include the opening cysteine and the closing phenylalanine or tryptophan. Each record gives: J gene, D gene, clone size, V gene, CDR3 DNA, CDR3 protein. D genes are given only for firm matches. Some rows mark clone size as missing; the rest say once, few, many or name a class of expanded clone.

J: TRBJ2-3; D: TRBD2; size: NA; V: TRBV4-3; DNA: TGCGCCAGCAGCCAAGGTTCTACTAGCGTTAGCACAGATACGCAGTATTTT; CDR3: CASSQGSTSVSTDTQYF
J: TRBJ2-4; D: NA; size: NA; V: TRBV4-1; DNA: TGCGCCAGCAGCCAGGGGGACACCCAAGCCAAAAACATTCAGTACTTC; CDR3: CASSQGDTQAKNIQYF
J: TRBJ1-3; D: NA; size: few; V: TRBV4-2; DNA: TGTGCCAGCAGCGTAGGGTTTTGGACAGCTTCTGGAAACACCATATATTTT; CDR3: CASSVGFWTASGNTIYF
J: TRBJ2-4; D: NA; size: NA; V: TRBV20-1; DNA: TGCAGTGCTGACGGGGCAGCCTTTCAGTACTTC; CDR3: CSADGAAFQYF
J: TRBJ2-1; D: NA; size: NA; V: TRBV7-2; DNA: TGTGCCAGCAGGCCACAGGGCAATCAGGGCAATGAGCAGTTCTTC; CDR3: CASRPQGNQGNEQFF
J: TRBJ1-1; D: NA; size: NA; V: TRBV10-2; DNA: TGCGCCAGCAGTCATGGGGAGCGGAACACTGAAGCTTTCTTT; CDR3: CASSHGERNTEAFF
J: TRBJ1-4; D: TRBD1; size: NA; V: TRBV18; DNA: TGTGCCAGCTCACCACGGACAGGGGGAGGTGAAAAACTGTTTTTT; CDR3: CASSPRTGGGEKLFF
J: TRBJ2-5; D: TRBD2; size: NA; V: TRBV5-8; DNA: TGTGCCAGCAGCCCCAACCTACTAGCGGGAGGGTCCCAAGAGACCCAGTACTTC; CDR3: CASSPNLLAGGSQETQYF
J: TRBJ2-7; D: NA; size: NA; V: TRBV7-8; DNA: TGTGCCAGCAGCTTAGGGGCCTCCCGGCACGAGCAGTACTTC; CDR3: CASSLGASRHEQYF
J: TRBJ2-7; D: NA; size: NA; V: TRBV7-6; DNA: TGTGCCAGCAGCGTCACGGGACTTTCCTACGAGCAGTACTTC; CDR3: CASSVTGLSYEQYF
J: TRBJ1-2; D: NA; size: NA; V: TRBV30; DNA: TGTGCCTGGAGTGTACCGGGGAACTATGGCTACACCTTC; CDR3: CAWSVPGNYGYTF
J: TRBJ1-4; D: NA; size: NA; V: TRBV10-2; DNA: TGCGCCAGCAGTGAGTCAGAAGTAAGGCGGCCTTGGTATGAAAAACTGTTTTTT; CDR3: CASSESEVRRPWYEKLFF
J: TRBJ2-3; D: TRBD2; size: NA; V: TRBV14; DNA: TGTGCCAGCAGCCAATCTCGGATAGCGGGAGTTACGCAGTATTTT; CDR3: CASSQSRIAGVTQYF
J: TRBJ2-2; D: NA; size: NA; V: TRBV14; DNA: TGTGCCAGCAGCCAACTCGATGGCAAGTCCGGGGAGCTGTTTTTT; CDR3: CASSQLDGKSGELFF
J: TRBJ1-2; D: NA; size: NA; V: TRBV7-2; DNA: TGTGCCAGCAGCTCACACCTGGAAGGGGCTAACTATGGCTACACCTTC; CDR3: CASSSHLEGANYGYTF
J: TRBJ2-7; D: TRBD1; size: NA; V: TRBV5-1; DNA: TGCGCCAGCAGGGCCGGGACAGGCTACGAGCAGTACTTC; CDR3: CASRAGTGYEQYF
J: TRBJ2-5; D: NA; size: NA; V: TRBV4-1; DNA: TGCGCCAGCAGCCAAGAAGGAGAGACCCAGTACTTC; CDR3: CASSQEGETQYF